Each of the 29 T cell receptor beta chains below was sequenced from the same sample in a study of T-cell memory formation after mild COVID-19. TCRdb processed the 5' RACE reads anew with MiXCR; each CDR3 protein has one entry. The data show about 500,000 distinct CDR3 sequences, with over 20% seen just once and 9.5% to 15% held by the top ten. Sequenced sample: PBMCs or a T cell subset sorted from them (not recorded which). The receptors were gathered from an adult woman who had mild COVID-19 (a few samples of this study predate the infection). Cell type and time point are not known.

There are a few counts of this clonotype. The chain combines TRBV7-3 with TRBJ2-1; 9 positions agree with TRBD2. J gave up 6 bases and V 5 bases, and 8 bases lay outside the gene matches. This CDR3 has 15 residues. The V gene's germline CDR1 is SGHTA and CDR2 FQGTGA. The DNA of the CDR3 is TGTGCCAGCAGCACGCGGGAGGGCTTTGTCAATGAGCAGTTCTTC. Its protein is CASSTREGFVNEQFF.

This clonotype was counted between two and nine times. The rearrangement joins TRBV7-9 to TRBJ2-7; TRBD2 aligns across 8 bases. The length of the CDR3 is 16 residues. V lost 4 bases and J lost 3; bases outside the gene matches: 11. Looked up from germline, CDR1 is SEHNR and CDR2 is FQNEAQ (reference sequence). The CDR3 DNA reads TGTGCCAGCAGCTCATATAGCGGGGAACCTTACTACGAGCAGTACTTC. Its protein is CASSSYSGEPYYEQYF. Full variable domain (missing parts from reference TRBV7-9 and TRBJ2-7): DTGVSQNPRHKITKRGQNVTFRCDPISEHNRLYWYRQTLGQGPEFLTYFQNEAQLEKSRLLSDRFSAERPKGSFSTLEIQRTEQGDSAMYLCASSSYSGEPYYEQYFGPGTRLTVT.

The chain employs TRBV6-2 or TRBV6-3 and TRBJ2-3; D gene uncertain. Germline V gene data show CDR1 as MNHEY and CDR2 as SVGEGT. The CDR3 is 14 residues long. Trimming stripped 6 bases from V and 2 bases from J, with 12 bases between. The CDR3 region has the DNA TGTGCCAGCAGCTTTTCTGTGCTCACAGATACGCAGTATTTT. This translates into CASSFSVLTDTQYF.

The rearrangement uses TRBV18 and TRBJ2-7; D remains unclear. Trimming left V 6 bases short and J 0 bases short, with 15 bases between. This CDR3 has 15 residues. Germline values: CDR1 KGHSH, CDR2 LQKENI. CDR3 sequence reads: CASSQKTYSSYEQYF. The DNA of the CDR3 is TGTGCCAGCTCGCAAAAGACTTACAGCTCCTACGAGCAGTACTTC. Combining the CDR3 with reference TRBV18 and TRBJ2-7 gives the whole variable domain NAGVMQNPRHLVRRRGQEARLRCSPMKGHSHVYWYRQLPEEGLKFMVYLQKENIIDESGMPKERFSAEFPKEGPSILRIQQVVRGDSAAYFCASSQKTYSSYEQYFGPGTRLTVT.

This clonotype occurred a few times. The chain employs TRBV3-1 and TRBJ2-7; 9 bases line up with TRBD2. The V gene's germline CDR1 is LGHDT and CDR2 YNNKEL (reference sequence). The length of the CDR3 is 17 residues. The V gene end was trimmed by 1 base and the J gene end by 2 bases; junction bases not matched to a gene: 9. In DNA, the CDR3 is TGTGCCAGCAGCCAAGCTCTAGCGGGATTGGCAGCCTACGAGCAGTACTTC. Its translation: CASSQALAGLAAYEQYF.

This clonotype turned up a few times. V is TRBV27 and J is TRBJ1-1; the D gene is possibly TRBD1 (6 bases). Germline CDR1 is MNHEY and CDR2 is SMNVEV (reference sequence). V was clipped by 3 bases and J by 7 bases, with 12 bases between them. The CDR3 is 13 residues long. As DNA, the CDR3 is TGTGCCAGCAGTTTCCACCAGGGGATTGAAGCTTTCTTT. This codes for CASSFHQGIEAFF.

The chain is built from TRBV5-8 and TRBJ2-5; 7 nucleotides agree with TRBD2. J was trimmed by 4 bases and V by 4 bases; bases with no gene match: 7. The CDR3 extends over 14 amino acids. Germline CDR1 is SGHTS and CDR2 is YDEGEE. In DNA, the CDR3 is TGTGCCAGCAGCGGCGGGACTATGGGAGAGACCCAGTACTTC. It specifies CASSGGTMGETQYF.

The chain employs TRBV30 and TRBJ2-7; 12 bases align to TRBD2. V gave up 5 bases and J gave up 1 base; unmatched junction bases: 3. CDR3 length equals 14 residues. Germline values: CDR1 GTSNPN, CDR2 SVGIG (reference sequence). The CDR3 region has the DNA TGTGCCTGGGACGGGACTAGCGGGTCCTACGAGCAGTACTTC. It yields the protein CAWDGTSGSYEQYF.

Written as DNA, the CDR3 is TGTGCCAGTAGAAGGGCGCAGGTTACCGGGGAGCTGTTTTTT. Its translation is CASRRAQVTGELFF. The chain combines TRBV19 with TRBJ2-2; no reliable D call. V lost 6 bases and J 5 bases, leaving 13 bases between the germline ends. The germline V gene encodes CDR1 LNHDA and CDR2 SQIVND (reference sequence). The CDR3 runs to 14 residues. The full variable domain, in which reference TRBV19 and TRBJ2-2 provide the parts outside the CDR3, is DGGITQSPKYLFRKEGQNVTLSCEQNLNHDAMYWYRQDPGQGLRLIYYSQIVNDFQKGDIAEGYSVSREKKESFPLTVTSAQKNPTAFYLCASRRAQVTGELFFGEGSRLTVL.

The chain has TRBV5-8 and TRBJ2-3, with TRBD2 matching 13 bases. The CDR3 has 15 residues. CDR1 SGHTS and CDR2 YDEGEE come from the germline V gene. With V trimmed by 4 bases and J by 6 bases, 5 bases remained unmatched. DNA for the CDR3: TGTGCCAGCAGCCCTGGGACTAGCGGGGACGATACGCAGTATTTT. It translates to CASSPGTSGDDTQYF. Using reference TRBV5-8 and TRBJ2-3 for the parts outside the CDR3, the full variable domain is EAGVTQSPTHLIKTRGQQATLRCSPISGHTSVYWYQQALGLGLQFLLWYDEGEERNRGNFPPRFSGRQFPNYSSELNVNALELEDSALYLCASSPGTSGDDTQYFGPGTRLTVL.

This chain joins TRBV6-5 and TRBJ1-1; the D gene is possibly TRBD1 (6 bases). The V and J ends lost 0 bases and 4 bases respectively, with 9 bases between them. Germline CDR1 reads MNHEY; CDR2 reads SVGAGI. CDR3 length equals 14 residues. CDR3 sequence (DNA): TGTGCCAGCAGTTACTCGGGGGCTGGCACTGAAGCTTTCTTT. It codes for CASSYSGAGTEAFF.

This clonotype has just a few counts. The CDR3 DNA follows: TGTGCCAGCAGCTTAGGGCTAGAAGGGCCCTACGAGCAGTACTTC. Protein sequence: CASSLGLEGPYEQYF. The V gene is TRBV13, the J gene TRBJ2-7; D remains ambiguous. Germline V gene sequence: CDR1 PRHDT, CDR2 FYEKMQ (reference sequence). This CDR3 comprises 15 residues. Trimming shortened V by 0 bases and J by 2 bases, and 11 bases separated the two germline ends.

Note on this clonotype: An end of the junction does not agree with germline; a read error may underlie this. The gene calls are TRBV7-9 and TRBJ1-4, with D unclear. Germline CDR1 reads SEHNR; CDR2 reads FQNEAQ (reference sequence). The CDR3 consists of 17 residues. The CDR3, as DNA: TGTGCCAGCAGCCTACGGTTTCGCGGCTCAATTCGTGAAAAACAGTTTTTT. Translating gives CASSLRFRGSIREKQFF.

This clonotype was picked up a small number of times. The DNA of the CDR3 is TGTGCCAGCAGCCAAAGGGGGGCCCCGGATCCGTACTTC. This codes for CASSQRGAPDPYF. J is TRBJ2-7 and V is TRBV3-1; D tentatively reads TRBD1 or TRBD2 (6 bases each). This CDR3 is built from 13 residues. The germline V gene has CDR1 LGHDT and CDR2 YNNKEL (reference sequence). V shed 2 bases and J shed 12 bases, with 17 bases lying between them.

This clonotype was counted ten times or more. This rearrangement joins TRBV6-6 to TRBJ1-5, with 9 bases aligning to TRBD1. The CDR3 spans 18 residues. Germline V CDR1 and CDR2: MNHNY, SVGAGI (reference sequence). J was trimmed by 1 base and V by 6 bases; bases with no gene match: 13. Here the CDR3 reads CASSPTGQGTESNQPQHF. In DNA, the CDR3 is TGTGCCAGCAGCCCCACAGGACAGGGGACGGAGAGCAATCAGCCCCAGCATTTT.

The CDR3: CASSLGRGPAYEQYF. The DNA of the CDR3 is TGTGCCAGCAGCTTGGGCAGGGGACCGGCCTACGAGCAGTACTTC. The chain employs TRBV5-5 and TRBJ2-7; TRBD1 is a possible D gene (6 bases). V was shortened by 0 bases and J by 2 bases, with 12 bases between the two germline ends. Germline CDR1 and CDR2: SGHKS and YYEKEE (reference sequence). The CDR3 has 15 residues.

The chain has TRBV5-5 and TRBJ1-2, with unresolved D. Germline CDR1 and CDR2: SGHKS and YYEKEE (reference sequence). The CDR3 has 15 residues. V was cut by 0 bases and J by 5 bases, with 14 bases left in between. This chain's CDR3 is CASSLEDGYIYGYTF. The CDR3 region has the DNA TGTGCCAGCAGCTTGGAGGACGGGTACATTTATGGCTACACCTTC.

The chain couples TRBV6-2 or TRBV6-3 to TRBJ2-7, with D perhaps given as TRBD1 or TRBD2 (5 bases each). The CDR3 covers 16 residues. The V gene's germline CDR1 is MNHEY and CDR2 SVGEGT. Trimming left V 0 bases short and J 4 bases short, with 16 bases between. CDR3 residues: CASSYSNPMGRYEQYF. The DNA for the CDR3 is TGTGCCAGCAGTTACTCGAACCCTATGGGACGGTACGAGCAGTACTTC.

Many counts were recorded for this clonotype. The V gene is TRBV28, the J gene TRBJ2-7; possible D gene TRBD2, 6 bases. CDR1 and CDR2 from the germline V gene are MDHEN and SYDVKM. V was trimmed by 8 bases and J by 3 bases, leaving 17 bases between them. The CDR3 is 14 residues long. CDR3 sequence: CASSLPGGVYEQYF. The CDR3, as DNA: TGTGCCAGCTCCCTCCCAGGCGGGGTCTACGAGCAGTACTTC.

The CDR3 spells CASSQAVRQYYNEQFF. In DNA, the CDR3 is TGCGCCAGCAGCCAAGCGGTCCGACAGTACTACAATGAGCAGTTCTTC. This chain links TRBV4-1 with TRBJ2-1, with D possibly being TRBD1 (5 bases). Germline CDR1 is MGHRA and CDR2 is YSYEKL. This CDR3 has 16 amino acids. V was cut by 1 base and J by 3 bases, with 13 bases left in between.

The V and J genes are TRBV5-1 and TRBJ1-1, with D unresolved. Germline CDR1 is SGHRS and CDR2 is YFSETQ. This CDR3 has 15 residues. The V gene lost 1 base and the J gene lost 4 bases, with 14 bases spanning the gap. DNA for the CDR3: TGCGCCAGCAGCTTGACAACAGCCTCTGGCACTGAAGCTTTCTTT. As protein: CASSLTTASGTEAFF. Based on the CDR3 plus reference TRBV5-1 and TRBJ1-1, the full variable domain is KAGVTQTPRYLIKTRGQQVTLSCSPISGHRSVSWYQQTPGQGLQFLFEYFSETQRNKGNFPGRFSGRQFSNSRSEMNVSTLELGDSALYLCASSLTTASGTEAFFGQGTRLTVV.

This clonotype was counted only a few times. The chain uses TRBV7-2 and TRBJ2-3, with no clear D. The CDR3 loop spans 13 amino acids. CDR1 SGHTA and CDR2 FQGNSA come from the germline V gene. Between the trimmed V and J ends, which lost 8 bases and 5 bases, there was a span of 14 bases. CDR3 region: CASSEGKGDTQYF. The CDR3 DNA reads as TGTGCCAGCTCCGAAGGTAAAGGAGATACGCAGTATTTT.

This clonotype was detected only a few times. The chain uses TRBV20-1 and TRBJ2-7; D gene uncertain. From germline, CDR1 is DFQATT and CDR2 SNEGSKA (reference sequence). The CDR3 is made up of 14 amino acids. Trimming stripped 5 bases from V and 5 bases from J, with 19 bases between. Here the CDR3 reads CSASDGPPQDEQYF. CDR3 nucleotides: TGCAGTGCTTCCGATGGACCTCCGCAGGACGAGCAGTACTTC.

The chain joins TRBV7-2 to TRBJ1-3; D unclear. V dropped 3 bases and J dropped 2 bases, with 5 bases sitting between them. The germline gives CDR1 SGHTA, CDR2 FQGNSA. The CDR3 length is 13 residues. Here the CDR3 reads CASSFQTGNTIYF. The CDR3 DNA reads TGTGCCAGCAGCTTTCAGACTGGAAACACCATATATTTT.

This clonotype showed up just a few times. This chain connects TRBV18 to TRBJ2-3; D is perhaps TRBD1 or TRBD2 (5 bases each). This CDR3 contains 18 residues. CDR1 KGHSH and CDR2 LQKENI come from the germline V gene. V was shortened by 3 bases and J by 2 bases, with 21 bases between the two germline ends. The CDR3 spells CASSPLPARQTNTDTQYF. CDR3 coding DNA: TGTGCCAGCTCACCCCTCCCAGCCAGACAGACTAACACAGATACGCAGTATTTT.

The chain carries TRBV6-2 or TRBV6-3 and TRBJ2-3, with D uncertain. The CDR3 runs to 13 residues. Trimming stripped 2 bases from V and 5 bases from J, with 8 bases between. Germline CDR1 and CDR2: MNHEY and SVGEGT. The CDR3 nucleotides are TGTGCCAGCAGTTACCGTTTAGAAGATACGCAGTATTTT. Translating gives CASSYRLEDTQYF.

The chain uses TRBV20-1 and TRBJ2-7; 9 nucleotides agree with TRBD1. V lost 6 bases to trimming and J lost 5 bases; unmatched junction nucleotides: 8. Germline V CDR1 and CDR2: DFQATT, SNEGSKA (reference sequence). The CDR3 length is 13 residues. CDR3 protein: CSAATGGVNEQYF. In DNA, the CDR3 is TGCAGTGCAGCCACAGGGGGCGTCAACGAGCAGTACTTC.

This clonotype has only a few counts. V usage is TRBV4-1 and J usage is TRBJ2-1; 10 nucleotides match TRBD2. CDR3 length equals 14 residues. Unmatched junction bases numbered 4, after V lost 8 bases and J lost 3 bases. CDR1 and CDR2 (germline): MGHRA, YSYEKL. This chain's CDR3 is CASQRTSGYNEQFF. CDR3 DNA sequence: TGCGCCAGCCAGAGGACTAGCGGCTACAATGAGCAGTTCTTC.

The rearrangement uses TRBV7-2 and TRBJ2-7, with 8 bases matching TRBD1. The CDR3 sequence is 13 residues long. Per germline, CDR1 SGHTA and CDR2 FQGNSA. Unmatched junction bases numbered 6, after V lost 5 bases and J lost 6 bases. The CDR3 sequence is CASSTRTGIEQYF. CDR3 sequence (DNA): TGTGCCAGCAGCACAAGGACAGGGATCGAGCAGTACTTC.